The 20 T cell receptor beta chains in this list originate from one sample, sequenced in a study of blood T cell repertoires in COVID-19 (dated by TCRdb to the early 2020s). The library was made by the immunoSEQ multiplex PCR assay. Here the immuneACCESS table is served through TCRdb, limited to in-frame sequences with V and J called. Missing clones are a known gap in these copies; in checked studies unresolved V genes cover under half, and the rest lacks a known reason. Here the sample has approximately 54,000 clones; approximately 86% occur a single time. Jointly, the top ten make up 3.5% to 4.5% of the sample. Sample: peripheral blood. Receptors were obtained from an older man with active COVID-19.

The gene calls are TRBV19 and TRBJ2-2, with D uncertain. V was trimmed by 4 bases and J by 0 bases, leaving 9 bases between them. CDR3 length: 15 residues. Germline V CDR1 and CDR2: LNHDA, SQIVND (reference sequence). The CDR3 loop is CASSTHTANTGELFF. Written as DNA, the CDR3 is TGTGCCAGTAGTACCCACACAGCGAACACCGGGGAGCTGTTTTTT.

V and J are TRBV3-1 (or the pseudogene TRBV3-2) and TRBJ1-1; perhaps TRBD1 as D (6 bases). CDR3 length equals 13 residues. Trimming removed 7 bases at V and 7 bases at J, with 16 bases between. Germline values: CDR1 LGHDT, CDR2 YNNKEL (reference sequence). CDR3 sequence reads: CASTATGSGEAFF. CDR3 bases: TGTGCCAGCACCGCAACAGGGTCTGGTGAAGCTTTCTTT.

The genes are TRBV18 and TRBJ1-2; unclear D gene. The germline V gene has CDR1 KGHSH and CDR2 LQKENI. This CDR3 has 15 residues. Trimming took 4 bases from V and 3 from J, leaving 15 bases between them. CDR3 nucleotide sequence: TGTGCCAGCTCACTAGGGAGTTCGGGTGACTATGGCTACACCTTC. This gives the protein CASSLGSSGDYGYTF.

The chain is built from TRBV27 and TRBJ2-1; D gene ambiguous. CDR3 length: 12 amino acids. CDR1 and CDR2 from the germline V gene are MNHEY and SMNVEV (reference sequence). V was clipped by 2 bases and J by 10 bases, with 9 bases between them. This CDR3 is CASSLVGREQFF. DNA of the CDR3: TGTGCCAGCAGTTTAGTCGGTCGGGAGCAGTTCTTC.

The rearrangement uses TRBV7-6 and TRBJ2-7; TRBD1 agrees at 8 bases. Germline CDR1 is SGHVS and CDR2 is FNYEAQ. The J segment lost 1 base and the V segment lost 1 base, leaving 3 bases of the junction unmatched. The CDR3 loop spans 15 amino acids. The CDR3: CASSLGQGSSYEQYF. The CDR3 DNA is TGTGCCAGCAGCTTAGGACAGGGGTCATCCTACGAGCAGTACTTC.

The V and J genes are TRBV6-5 and TRBJ2-5; D is perhaps TRBD1 (6 bases). The CDR3 covers 13 residues. V was clipped by 7 bases and J by 2 bases, with 11 bases between them. In germline, CDR1 is MNHEY, CDR2 SVGAGI. Here the CDR3 reads CASKDRLQETQYF. DNA of the CDR3: TGTGCCAGCAAGGACAGACTTCAAGAGACCCAGTACTTC.

The chain is built from TRBV28 and TRBJ1-2; 12 nucleotides align to TRBD1. V lost 7 bases, J lost 5 bases, and 11 bases stayed unmatched. Germline CDR1 reads MDHEN; CDR2 reads SYDVKM. The CDR3 runs 16 residues. CDR3 in amino acids: CASTLTGTGGAYGYTF. The CDR3 region has the DNA TGTGCCAGCACTCTGACCGGGACAGGGGGCGCTTATGGCTACACCTTC.

For the CDR3, the DNA is TGTGCCAGCCGGGAGGGGGAGGTTGGACCCCAGCATTTT. Its protein product is CASREGEVGPQHF. The V and J genes are TRBV12-3 or TRBV12-4 and TRBJ1-5; D might be TRBD1 (6 bases). The V end was cut by 8 bases, the J end by 10 bases, with 18 bases between. CDR3 length equals 13 residues.

The gene calls are TRBV11-2 and TRBJ1-1, with a possible D match to TRBD1 (6 bases). Trimming stripped 6 bases from V and 4 bases from J, with 18 bases between. This CDR3 has 15 residues. In germline, CDR1 is SGHAT, CDR2 FQNNGV. The CDR3 DNA sequence: TGTGCCAGCAGTAACATACAGGGTTTATTCACTGAAGCTTTCTTT. Amino acid sequence: CASSNIQGLFTEAFF. The variable domain in full, completed from reference TRBV11-2 and TRBJ1-1, reads EAGVAQSPRYKIIEKRQSVAFWCNPISGHATLYWYQQILGQGPKLLIQFQNNGVVDDSQLPKDRFSAERLKGVDSTLKIQPAKLEDSAVYLCASSNIQGLFTEAFFGQGTRLTVV.

The CDR3 nucleotides are TGTGCCAGCAGCCCTTGGGGGCCCGGGGGGGAGACCCAGTACTTC. The encoded protein is CASSPWGPGGETQYF. This chain links TRBV3-1 (or the pseudogene TRBV3-2) with TRBJ2-5, with a tentative D call TRBD2 (7 bases). V was clipped by 4 bases and J by 5 bases, with 17 bases between them. Germline V gene lookup returns CDR1 LGHDT and CDR2 YNNKEL (reference sequence). The CDR3 loop spans 15 amino acids.

The chain combines TRBV9 with TRBJ2-2; maybe TRBD1 (5 bases). The CDR3 totals 15 residues. Trimming cost V 0 bases and J 3 bases, with 9 bases left between them. Per germline, CDR1 SGDLS and CDR2 YYNGEE. The CDR3 region has the DNA TGTGCCAGCAGCGTAGGCAGGGTGGACACCGGGGAGCTGTTTTTT. Encoded protein: CASSVGRVDTGELFF.

J is TRBJ2-3 and V is TRBV7-3; TRBD2 matches 11 bases. Germline V gene data show CDR1 as SGHTA and CDR2 as FQGTGA. This CDR3 is 15 amino acids long. V trimming: 5 bases; J trimming: 4 bases; junction bases outside the gene matches: 5. The CDR3 spells CASSIASGRSDTQYF. CDR3 nucleotides: TGTGCCAGCAGCATCGCTAGCGGGAGGTCAGATACGCAGTATTTT.

The rearrangement joins TRBV5-1 to TRBJ2-3; 11 bases fit TRBD1. There are 16 residues in the CDR3. The J segment lost 3 bases and the V segment lost 0 bases, leaving 3 bases of the junction unmatched. Germline V CDR1 and CDR2: SGHRS, YFSETQ. CDR3 coding DNA: TGCGCCAGCAGCTTGGCAGGGACAGGGGGAACAGATACGCAGTATTTT. It yields the protein CASSLAGTGGTDTQYF.

CDR3 coding DNA: TGTGCCAGCTCACCAGGGACAGCGCTAGACGGGGAGCTGTTTTTT. It yields the protein CASSPGTALDGELFF. The chain carries TRBV18 and TRBJ2-2, with TRBD1 matching 7 bases. V shed 2 bases and J 7 bases; nucleotides not matched to a gene: 7. CDR1 and CDR2 (germline): KGHSH, LQKENI. The CDR3 extends over 15 amino acids.

V and J are TRBV28 and TRBJ2-7, with 9 nucleotides matching TRBD1. The CDR3 totals 15 residues. The germline V gene has CDR1 MDHEN and CDR2 SYDVKM. V gave up 6 bases and J gave up 3 bases; unmatched junction bases: 9. The CDR3 region is CASRSPGQGHYEQYF. CDR3 sequence (DNA): TGTGCCAGCAGGAGCCCGGGACAGGGCCACTACGAGCAGTACTTC.

The V and J genes are TRBV9 and TRBJ2-2, with D perhaps matching TRBD1 (6 bases). V was pared by 4 bases and J by 7 bases, with 14 bases between. Germline V gene lookup returns CDR1 SGDLS and CDR2 YYNGEE. The CDR3 is 14 residues long. The CDR3 region has the DNA TGTGCCAGCAGCTTCTCACAGGGTAACGGGGAGCTGTTTTTT. Translation: CASSFSQGNGELFF.

V gene TRBV4-3 combines with J gene TRBJ2-3; D unresolved. The CDR3 runs to 14 residues. The V and J ends lost 4 bases and 0 bases respectively, with 8 bases between them. Germline values: CDR1 LGHNA, CDR2 YSLEER. The CDR3, as DNA: TGCGCCAGCAGCCCCCAGAGGAGCACAGATACGCAGTATTTT. Protein product: CASSPQRSTDTQYF.

This clone appeared a few times. The rearrangement uses TRBV12-3 or TRBV12-4 and TRBJ2-1, with TRBD2 matching 7 bases. J lost 6 bases, V lost 5 bases, and 1 base had no gene match. This CDR3 has 12 amino acids. The CDR3 spells CASSGGSNEQFF. The DNA of the CDR3 is TGTGCCAGCAGTGGCGGGAGCAATGAGCAGTTCTTC.

This chain links TRBV7-9 with TRBJ2-2, with TRBD1 as a possible D gene (7 bases). Germline V gene data show CDR1 as SEHNR and CDR2 as FQNEAQ (reference sequence). V lost 2 bases to trimming and J lost 4 bases, with 14 bases between them. This CDR3 spans 16 amino acids. The CDR3 sequence: CASSLKAGGSTGELFF. CDR3 coding DNA: TGTGCCAGCAGCTTAAAGGCAGGGGGGTCCACCGGGGAGCTGTTTTTT.

This clone was seen a single time. V and J are TRBV7-3 and TRBJ2-7; D is undetermined. V dropped 2 bases and J dropped 4 bases, with 18 bases sitting between them. Germline CDR1 reads SGHTA; CDR2 reads FQGTGA. The CDR3 covers 16 residues. CDR3 DNA: TGTGCCAGCAGCTTAGAATCGGCTACCGGAGCTTACGAGCAGTACTTC. Its protein is CASSLESATGAYEQYF.